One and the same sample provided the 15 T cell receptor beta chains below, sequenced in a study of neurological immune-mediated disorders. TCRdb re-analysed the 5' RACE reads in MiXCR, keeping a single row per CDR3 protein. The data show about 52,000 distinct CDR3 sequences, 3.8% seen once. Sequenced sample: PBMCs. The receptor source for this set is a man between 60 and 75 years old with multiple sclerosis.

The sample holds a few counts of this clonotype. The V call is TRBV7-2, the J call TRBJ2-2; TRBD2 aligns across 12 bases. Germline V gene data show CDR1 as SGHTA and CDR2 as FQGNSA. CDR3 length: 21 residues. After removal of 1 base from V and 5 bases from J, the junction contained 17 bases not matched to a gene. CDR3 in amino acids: CASSLGRGRRLAGVRTGELFF. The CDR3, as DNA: TGTGCCAGCAGCTTAGGAAGGGGACGGAGACTAGCGGGAGTACGGACCGGGGAGCTGTTTTTT.

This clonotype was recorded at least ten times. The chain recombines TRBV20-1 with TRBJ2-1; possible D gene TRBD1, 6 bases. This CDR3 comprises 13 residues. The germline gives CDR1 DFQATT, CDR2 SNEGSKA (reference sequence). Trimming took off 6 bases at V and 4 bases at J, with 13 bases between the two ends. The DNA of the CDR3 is TGCAGTGCCAACTTGGGGGCGTACAATGAGCAGTTCTTC. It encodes CSANLGAYNEQFF.

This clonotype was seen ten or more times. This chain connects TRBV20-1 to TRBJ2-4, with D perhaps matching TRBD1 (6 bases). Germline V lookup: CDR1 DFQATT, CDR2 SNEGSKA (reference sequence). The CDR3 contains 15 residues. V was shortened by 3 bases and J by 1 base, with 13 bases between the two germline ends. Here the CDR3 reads CSARDARGAKNIQYF. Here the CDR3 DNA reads TGCAGTGCTAGGGACGCCAGGGGTGCCAAAAACATTCAGTACTTC.

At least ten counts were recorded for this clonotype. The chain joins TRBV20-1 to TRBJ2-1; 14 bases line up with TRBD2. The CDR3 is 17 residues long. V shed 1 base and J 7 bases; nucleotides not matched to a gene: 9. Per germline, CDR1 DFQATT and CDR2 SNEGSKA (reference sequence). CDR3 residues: CSARGLAGGPGLNEQFF. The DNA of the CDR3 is TGCAGTGCTAGAGGACTAGCGGGGGGGCCGGGTTTGAATGAGCAGTTCTTC.

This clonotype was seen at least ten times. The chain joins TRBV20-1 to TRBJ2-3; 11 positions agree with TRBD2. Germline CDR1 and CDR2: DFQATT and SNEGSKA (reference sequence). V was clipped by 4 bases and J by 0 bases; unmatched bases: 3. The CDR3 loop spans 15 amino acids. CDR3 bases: TGCAGTGCTACCCGGACTAGCGGGAGCACAGATACGCAGTATTTT. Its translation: CSATRTSGSTDTQYF.

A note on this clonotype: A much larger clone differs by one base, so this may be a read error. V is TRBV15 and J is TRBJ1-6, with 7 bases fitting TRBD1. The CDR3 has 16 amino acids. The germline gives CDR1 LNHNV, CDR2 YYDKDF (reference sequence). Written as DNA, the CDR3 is TGTGCCACCAGCAGAGGTCTGGGACAGATTAATTCACCCCTCAACTTT. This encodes CATSRGLGQINSPLNF.

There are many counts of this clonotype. The CDR3 nucleotides read TGTGCCAGCAGTTTCGACAGGGTGCGTGAAAAACTGTTTTTT. Translation: CASSFDRVREKLFF. This chain uses TRBV11-1 with TRBJ1-4, with 7 bases matching TRBD1. This CDR3 contains 14 residues. Germline lookup yields CDR1 SGHAT and CDR2 FQDESV (reference sequence). Trimming at V came to 6 bases and at J to 7 bases, leaving 8 bases not matched to a gene.

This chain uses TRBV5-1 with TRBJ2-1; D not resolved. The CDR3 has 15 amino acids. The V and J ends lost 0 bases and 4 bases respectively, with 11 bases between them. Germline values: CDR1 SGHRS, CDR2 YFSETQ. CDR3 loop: CASSLARVGYNEQFF. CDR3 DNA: TGCGCCAGCAGCTTGGCCCGGGTTGGGTACAATGAGCAGTTCTTC.

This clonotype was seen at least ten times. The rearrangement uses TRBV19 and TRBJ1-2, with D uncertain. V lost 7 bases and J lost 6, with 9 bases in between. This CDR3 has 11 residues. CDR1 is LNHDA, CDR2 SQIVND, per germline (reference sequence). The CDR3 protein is CASKGGDGYTF. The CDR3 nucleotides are TGTGCCAGTAAAGGAGGTGATGGCTACACCTTC.

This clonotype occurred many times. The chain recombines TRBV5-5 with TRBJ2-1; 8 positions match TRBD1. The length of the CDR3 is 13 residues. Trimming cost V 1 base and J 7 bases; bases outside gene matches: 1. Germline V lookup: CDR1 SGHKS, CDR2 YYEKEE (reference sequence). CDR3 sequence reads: CASSLTGGNEQFF. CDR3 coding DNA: TGTGCCAGCAGCTTGACAGGGGGTAATGAGCAGTTCTTC.

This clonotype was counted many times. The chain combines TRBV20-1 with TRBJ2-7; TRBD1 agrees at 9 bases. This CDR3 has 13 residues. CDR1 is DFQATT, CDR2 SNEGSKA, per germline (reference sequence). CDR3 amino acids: CGTTGQGPYEQYF. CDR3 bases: TGCGGTACAACGGGACAGGGCCCCTACGAGCAGTACTTC.

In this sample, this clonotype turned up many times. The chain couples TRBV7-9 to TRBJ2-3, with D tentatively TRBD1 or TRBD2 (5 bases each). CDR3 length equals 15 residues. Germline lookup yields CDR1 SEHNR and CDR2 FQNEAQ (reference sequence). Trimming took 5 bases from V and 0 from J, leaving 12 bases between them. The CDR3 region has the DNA TGTGCCAGCAGCCGTACAGGCGGGAGCACAGATACGCAGTATTTT. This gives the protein CASSRTGGSTDTQYF. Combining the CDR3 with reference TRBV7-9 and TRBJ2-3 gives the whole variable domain DTGVSQNPRHKITKRGQNVTFRCDPISEHNRLYWYRQTLGQGPEFLTYFQNEAQLEKSRLLSDRFSAERPKGSFSTLEIQRTEQGDSAMYLCASSRTGGSTDTQYFGPGTRLTVL.

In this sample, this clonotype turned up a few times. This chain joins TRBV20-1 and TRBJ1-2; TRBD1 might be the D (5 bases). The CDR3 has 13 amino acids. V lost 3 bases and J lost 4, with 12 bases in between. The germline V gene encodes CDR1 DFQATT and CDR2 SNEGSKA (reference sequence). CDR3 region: CSASPPGAYGYTF. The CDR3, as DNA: TGCAGTGCTAGCCCCCCCGGGGCCTATGGCTACACCTTC.

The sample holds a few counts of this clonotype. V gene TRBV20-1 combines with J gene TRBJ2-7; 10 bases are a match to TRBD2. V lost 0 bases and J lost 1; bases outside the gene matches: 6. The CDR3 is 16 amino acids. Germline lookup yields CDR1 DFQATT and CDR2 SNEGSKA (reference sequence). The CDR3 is CSARDPSGSSSYEQYF. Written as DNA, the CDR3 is TGCAGTGCTAGAGATCCTAGCGGGAGTTCGTCCTACGAGCAGTACTTC.

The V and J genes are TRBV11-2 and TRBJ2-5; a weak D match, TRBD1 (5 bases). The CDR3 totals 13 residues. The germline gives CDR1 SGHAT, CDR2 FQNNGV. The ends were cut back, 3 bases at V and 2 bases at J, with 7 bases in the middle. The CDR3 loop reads CASSFQGQETQYF. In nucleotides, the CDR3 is TGTGCCAGCAGCTTCCAGGGTCAAGAGACCCAGTACTTC. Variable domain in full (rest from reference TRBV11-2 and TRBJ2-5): EAGVAQSPRYKIIEKRQSVAFWCNPISGHATLYWYQQILGQGPKLLIQFQNNGVVDDSQLPKDRFSAERLKGVDSTLKIQPAKLEDSAVYLCASSFQGQETQYFGPGTRLLVL.